The clone carrying this TCR beta chain was seen a few times. Its specificity is unknown. TCRdb re-called the 5' RACE reads with MiXCR, one entry per CDR3 protein. The table lists a few hundred thousand distinct CDR3 sequences, about 3.5% of them singletons, with about a quarter in the top ten. This sample is part of a study of T cells after yellow fever vaccination. Findings and limits, study-wide: Clones from primary vaccination mostly reappeared after the booster (less than 98% CD4, approximately 86% CD8).

Germline CDR1 and CDR2: DFQATT and SNEGSKA (reference sequence). The CDR3 loop spans 14 amino acids. With 0 bases removed from V and 2 bases from J, the gap between germline ends came to 11 bases. The chain recombines TRBV20-1 with TRBJ2-7; D may be TRBD1 or TRBD2 (5 bases each). This receptor was obtained from a man younger than 35 who received the YFV17D yellow fever vaccine. Sequencing was performed on PBMCs, taken on the day of the yellow fever booster vaccination. The CDR3 reads CSARDRGAAYEQYF. The DNA for the CDR3 is TGCAGTGCTAGAGATCGGGGCGCAGCCTACGAGCAGTACTTC.